This T cell receptor (beta chain) was identified in a study of blood T cell repertoires in COVID-19. Looking at the study overall: Spain, Italy and the United States supplied samples that represented acute and convalescent COVID-19. The cDNA or gDNA used as material had been derived from T cells, B-cell-depleted T cells, or PBMCs.

The germline V gene has CDR1 SGHVS and CDR2 FNYEAQ. Trimming took 5 bases from V and 3 from J; bases not matched to a gene: 7. The CDR3 has 16 amino acids. In the original processing: It was from reference gene primer amplification that nucleated cell counts were estimated. This table comes from immunoSEQ multiplex PCR, and its TCRdb copy is limited to in-frame clones, with some not included. That table furnishes V, J and clone size, whereas the DNA furnished D and trimming. The data show some 180,000 clones, approximately 79% seen once. The specimen sequenced was peripheral blood. The chain employs TRBV7-6 and TRBJ2-1; 10 nucleotides agree with TRBD2. The receptor was isolated from a man aged 50-59 years who had recovered from COVID-19. CDR3 sequence: CASSPDRTSGYNEQFF. The CDR3 nucleotides read TGTGCCAGCAGCCCAGACAGGACTAGCGGCTACAATGAGCAGTTCTTC.